This paragraph reports one T cell receptor beta chain. The antigen is not known. CDR3 length: 14 amino acids. The germline CDR1 and CDR2 sequences are SGHRS and YFSETQ. J gave up 4 bases and V 7 bases, and 8 bases lay outside the gene matches. The data were produced by immunoSEQ multiplex PCR, yet TCRdb's version contains in-frame clones alone and is incomplete. The table lists 95,000 to 120,000 clones, approximately 90% of them singletons. This sample was taken from a study of OX40 agonist ivuxolimab in advanced cancers. Study summary: Patients were given ivuxolimab, an antibody that agonizes OX40 (CD134). Patients achieving partial responses numbered three: one hepatocellular carcinoma case and two cutaneous melanoma cases. Study observations and caveats: Both blood CD4+ and CD8+ T cells showed clonal growth by week 6 at 0.1 to 3.0 mg/kg. Specificity for antigen went undetermined in the expanded peripheral T cells.

The chain has TRBV5-1 and TRBJ2-3, with TRBD2 matching over 8 bases. The sample consisted of CD4+ or CD8+ T cells sorted from blood, taken in a trial of the OX40 agonist ivuxolimab. The clonotype originates from an adult with an advanced solid tumor such as melanoma, head and neck, liver or kidney cancer. CDR3 region: CASFRSGGSDTQYF. DNA for the CDR3: TGCGCCAGCTTCAGAAGCGGGGGATCAGATACGCAGTATTTT.